This TCR beta chain was obtained from a study of CD8 T cells in Susac syndrome. Study-level background: Patients with Susac syndrome were therapy-naive, on corticosteroids, or on intravenous immunoglobulin alone at the time that blood was drawn.

The germline gives CDR1 GTSNPN, CDR2 SVGIG (reference sequence). The CDR3 contains 14 residues. Trimming cost V 1 base and J 7 bases; bases outside gene matches: 7. It was with random hexamers that 0.5 to 1 ug RNA was reverse transcribed. TCRdb called the immunoSEQ multiplex PCR reads again in MiXCR, with one record for every CDR3 protein. This sample yields around 230,000 distinct CDR3 sequences, of which 90% to 96% are seen a single time; 0.08% to 0.11% belongs to the top ten. The TCR sequence derives from a human donor with Susac syndrome. The source material was CD4+ T cells from PBMCs. This chain joins TRBV30 and TRBJ1-2; 9 bases align to TRBD1. The CDR3 loop is CAWSEMGQGRGYTF. CDR3 coding DNA: TGTGCCTGGAGTGAGATGGGACAGGGCCGTGGCTACACCTTC. Variable domain in full (rest from reference TRBV30 and TRBJ1-2): SQTIHQWPATLVQPVGSPLSLECTVEGTSNPNLYWYRQAAGRGLQLLFYSVGIGQISSEVPQNLSASRPQDRQFILSSKKLLLSDSGFYLCAWSEMGQGRGYTFGSGTRLTVV.